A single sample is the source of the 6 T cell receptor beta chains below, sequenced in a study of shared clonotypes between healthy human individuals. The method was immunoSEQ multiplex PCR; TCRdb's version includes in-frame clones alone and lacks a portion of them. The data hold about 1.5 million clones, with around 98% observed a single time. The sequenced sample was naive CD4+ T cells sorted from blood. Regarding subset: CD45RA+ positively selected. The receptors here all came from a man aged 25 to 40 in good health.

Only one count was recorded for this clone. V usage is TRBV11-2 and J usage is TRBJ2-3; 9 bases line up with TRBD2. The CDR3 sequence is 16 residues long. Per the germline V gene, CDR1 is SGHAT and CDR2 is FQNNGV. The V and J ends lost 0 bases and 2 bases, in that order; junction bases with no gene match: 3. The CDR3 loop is CASSLELAGPTDTQYF. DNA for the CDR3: TGTGCCAGCAGCTTAGAGCTAGCGGGACCCACAGATACGCAGTATTTT.

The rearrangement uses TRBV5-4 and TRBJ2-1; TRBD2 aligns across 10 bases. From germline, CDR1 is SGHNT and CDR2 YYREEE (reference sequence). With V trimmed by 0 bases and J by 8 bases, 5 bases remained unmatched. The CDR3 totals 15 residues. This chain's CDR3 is CASSLVPSGSDEQFF. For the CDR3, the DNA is TGTGCCAGCAGCTTGGTCCCTAGCGGGAGTGATGAGCAGTTCTTC.

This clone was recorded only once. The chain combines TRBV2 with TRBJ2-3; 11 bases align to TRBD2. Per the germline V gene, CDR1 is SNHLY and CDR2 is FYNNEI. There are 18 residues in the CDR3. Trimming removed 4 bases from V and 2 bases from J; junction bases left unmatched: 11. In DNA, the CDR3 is TGTGCCAGCAGTGGGCCGAGAGGACTAGCGGGCAACACAGATACGCAGTATTTT. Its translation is CASSGPRGLAGNTDTQYF.

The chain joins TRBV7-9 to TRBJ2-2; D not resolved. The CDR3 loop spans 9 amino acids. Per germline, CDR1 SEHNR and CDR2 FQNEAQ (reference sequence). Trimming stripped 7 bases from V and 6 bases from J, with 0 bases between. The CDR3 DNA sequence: TGTGCCAGCACCGGGGAGCTGTTTTTT. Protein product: CASTGELFF.

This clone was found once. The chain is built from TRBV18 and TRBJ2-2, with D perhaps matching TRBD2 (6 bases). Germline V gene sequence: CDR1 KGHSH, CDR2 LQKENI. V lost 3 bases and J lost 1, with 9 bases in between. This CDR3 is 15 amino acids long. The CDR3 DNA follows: TGTGCCAGCTCACCGGCGGGGAGGAACACCGGGGAGCTGTTTTTT. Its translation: CASSPAGRNTGELFF.

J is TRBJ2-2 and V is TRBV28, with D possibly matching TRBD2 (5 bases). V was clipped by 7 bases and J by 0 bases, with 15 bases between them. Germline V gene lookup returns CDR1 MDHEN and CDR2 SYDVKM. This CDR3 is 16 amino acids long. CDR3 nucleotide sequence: TGTGCCAGCATCTCGGACTCAGCCCCGAACACCGGGGAGCTGTTTTTT. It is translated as CASISDSAPNTGELFF.